These T cell receptor beta chains were read from a single sample in a study of vaccination effects on CD4 cells after COVID-19. These TCRs' antigens remain unknown. TCRdb's table, derived via immunoSEQ multiplex PCR, lists solely in-frame clones and lacks some. The data hold about 22,000 clones, with around 72% observed a single time. The source material was CD4+ T cells from PBMCs cultured with HCoV-NL63 spike peptides, sampled before COVID-19 vaccination. All receptors come from a human donor who received a COVID-19 vaccine. The CDR3 runs from the conserved cysteine through the conserved F or W. The order of the fields is J gene, V gene, D gene, CDR3 protein. A D gene is named only where the DNA matches it firmly.

j_call: TRBJ2-7; v_call: TRBV2; d_call: TRBD2; cdr3_aa: CASEGLAGIYEQYF
j_call: TRBJ1-3; v_call: TRBV6-6; d_call: .; cdr3_aa: CASSYGGFSGNTIYF
j_call: TRBJ2-5; v_call: TRBV19; d_call: TRBD2; cdr3_aa: CASSIEGSGETQYF
j_call: TRBJ1-4; v_call: TRBV7-8; d_call: .; cdr3_aa: CASSLGTSEKLFF
j_call: TRBJ1-6; v_call: TRBV3-1/TRBV3-2; d_call: .; cdr3_aa: CASSQARTNSPLHF
j_call: TRBJ2-7; v_call: TRBV11-2; d_call: TRBD1; cdr3_aa: CASRRAGTANYEQYF
j_call: TRBJ1-2; v_call: TRBV29-1; d_call: .; cdr3_aa: CSFLQQGLKGYTF
j_call: TRBJ2-2; v_call: TRBV3-1/TRBV3-2; d_call: TRBD1; cdr3_aa: CASSRGQGGLFF
j_call: TRBJ2-1; v_call: TRBV29-1; d_call: TRBD1; cdr3_aa: CSVKDRGGSYNEQFF
j_call: TRBJ1-4; v_call: TRBV30; d_call: .; cdr3_aa: CAWSPQEKLFF
j_call: TRBJ2-1; v_call: TRBV27; d_call: .; cdr3_aa: CASPGSVSYNEQFF
j_call: TRBJ1-3; v_call: TRBV12-3/TRBV12-4; d_call: TRBD1; cdr3_aa: CASDREAGNTIYF
j_call: TRBJ1-5; v_call: TRBV2; d_call: .; cdr3_aa: CASRTQGRGNQPQHF
j_call: TRBJ2-2; v_call: TRBV7-2; d_call: .; cdr3_aa: CASSLGPANTGELFF
j_call: TRBJ1-5; v_call: TRBV5-5; d_call: .; cdr3_aa: CASSLEGLANQPQHF
j_call: TRBJ2-3; v_call: TRBV5-5; d_call: .; cdr3_aa: CASSLGRGLASTDTQYF
j_call: TRBJ2-1; v_call: TRBV5-6; d_call: .; cdr3_aa: CASSRSLGNEQFF
j_call: TRBJ1-1; v_call: TRBV7-3; d_call: TRBD1; cdr3_aa: CASSPNRGTEAFF
j_call: TRBJ1-4; v_call: TRBV7-9; d_call: .; cdr3_aa: CASSVDSGNEKLFF
j_call: TRBJ1-6; v_call: TRBV6-5; d_call: .; cdr3_aa: CASNSGGFFNSPLHF
j_call: TRBJ1-4; v_call: TRBV15; d_call: .; cdr3_aa: CATSRGGGYRAGEKLFF
j_call: TRBJ1-5; v_call: TRBV18; d_call: .; cdr3_aa: CASSHTGGGMNQPQHF
j_call: TRBJ1-1; v_call: TRBV27; d_call: .; cdr3_aa: CASSRGAVNTEAFF
j_call: TRBJ1-3; v_call: TRBV7-8; d_call: .; cdr3_aa: CASSLAQGYGNTIYF
j_call: TRBJ1-6; v_call: TRBV27; d_call: .; cdr3_aa: CASSWGTGGDNSPLHF
j_call: TRBJ1-4; v_call: TRBV25-1; d_call: .; cdr3_aa: CASSERTGINEKLFF
j_call: TRBJ2-7; v_call: TRBV11-2; d_call: .; cdr3_aa: CASSLVGRLSYEQYF
j_call: TRBJ1-5; v_call: TRBV6-2/TRBV6-3; d_call: .; cdr3_aa: CASSYSGNGNQPQHF
j_call: TRBJ1-1; v_call: TRBV4-1; d_call: .; cdr3_aa: CASSQGPFGQNTEAFF
j_call: TRBJ2-5; v_call: TRBV3-1/TRBV3-2; d_call: TRBD2; cdr3_aa: CASSRPTSEETQYF
j_call: TRBJ2-7; v_call: TRBV7-2; d_call: TRBD1; cdr3_aa: CASSTGAVGEQYF